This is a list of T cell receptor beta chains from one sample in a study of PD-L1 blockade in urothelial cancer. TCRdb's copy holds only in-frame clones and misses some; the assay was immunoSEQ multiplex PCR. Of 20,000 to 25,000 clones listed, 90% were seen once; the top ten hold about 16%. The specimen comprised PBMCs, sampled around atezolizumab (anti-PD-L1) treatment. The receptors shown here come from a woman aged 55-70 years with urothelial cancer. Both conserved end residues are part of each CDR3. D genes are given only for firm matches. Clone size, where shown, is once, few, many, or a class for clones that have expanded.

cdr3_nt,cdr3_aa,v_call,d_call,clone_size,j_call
TGTGCCAGCAGCCCGCAGCGGAACACAGATACGCAGTATTTT,CASSPQRNTDTQYF,TRBV7-2,-,-,TRBJ2-3
TGTGCCAGCAGCCCAGGGTCGTCGGTCACTGAAGCTTTCTTT,CASSPGSSVTEAFF,TRBV6-1,-,large,TRBJ1-1
TGTGCCAGCAGTTACGTTGCCAGGGGCGAAAAACTGTTTTTT,CASSYVARGEKLFF,TRBV6-5,-,once,TRBJ1-4
TGCGCCAGCAGCTTGGTAACAGGAACTGAAGCTTTCTTT,CASSLVTGTEAFF,TRBV5-1,-,-,TRBJ1-1
TGTGCCAGCAGCCGGGGGATTAGTTACGAGCAGTACTTC,CASSRGISYEQYF,TRBV9,-,-,TRBJ2-7
TGTGCCAGCAGTTTAATCGGGACAGCGAACACTGAAGCTTTCTTT,CASSLIGTANTEAFF,TRBV28,TRBD1,once,TRBJ1-1
TGTGCCAGTAGTATGCCCCGCAGGGCAAACACTGAAGCTTTCTTT,CASSMPRRANTEAFF,TRBV19,-,-,TRBJ1-1
TGTGCCAGCAGTTACGGGGCAGGGCACTACGAGCAGTACTTC,CASSYGAGHYEQYF,TRBV6-5,-,medium-sized,TRBJ2-7
TGTGCCAGCAGCTCCGGGACATACTGGGAGACCCAGTACTTC,CASSSGTYWETQYF,TRBV11-2,-,-,TRBJ2-5
TGTGCCAGCAGCTCCGGCGTGGGACTGTTCGTGCAGTACTTC,CASSSGVGLFVQYF,TRBV7-2,-,-,TRBJ2-7
TGCAGCGGCAGGGTCGATACTGAAGCTTTCTTT,CSGRVDTEAFF,TRBV29-1,-,-,TRBJ1-1
TGTGCCAGCAGCCCGCATAGCGGGAGAGGCAACGAGCAGTACTTC,CASSPHSGRGNEQYF,TRBV11-1,TRBD2,-,TRBJ2-7
TGTGCCAGCGCCCTTAGGACTTACAATGAGCAGTTCTTC,CASALRTYNEQFF,TRBV27,-,-,TRBJ2-1
TGTGCCAGTAAGCCGGGAGGGCCCTACGAGCAGTACTTC,CASKPGGPYEQYF,TRBV19,TRBD2,-,TRBJ2-7